The 28 T cell receptor beta chains below come from one sample, sequenced in a study of shared clonotypes between healthy human individuals. Naive CD8 populations comprised CD45RO-negative cells positively selected for CCR7, excluding terminally differentiated effector memory CD45RA+ cells. Sequencing used immunoSEQ multiplex PCR; TCRdb keeps in-frame clones, though not all of them. This sample has more than 2 million clones, with roughly 93% found just once. The sequenced sample was naive CD8+ T cells from PBMCs. The source is a young man in good health. Some clones in this sample may be carry-over from other donors' samples.

The chain recombines TRBV6-4 with TRBJ1-4; 8 bases align to TRBD1. Trimming cost V 9 bases and J 5 bases; bases outside gene matches: 5. This CDR3 comprises 13 residues. The germline CDR1 and CDR2 sequences are MRHNA and SNTAGT. CDR3 sequence (DNA): TGTGCCAGGCAGGGACAGGAGAATGAAAAACTGTTTTTT. It specifies CARQGQENEKLFF.

This chain links TRBV4-1 with TRBJ2-7, with TRBD2 matching over 7 bases. This CDR3 has 16 residues. Germline CDR1 reads MGHRA; CDR2 reads YSYEKL. V trimming: 3 bases; J trimming: 3 bases; junction bases outside the gene matches: 11. The CDR3 spells CASSQVLAAPNYEQYF. The CDR3 DNA follows: TGCGCCAGCAGCCAGGTCCTAGCGGCCCCAAACTACGAGCAGTACTTC.

The rearrangement uses TRBV11-2 and TRBJ1-1, with a possible D match to TRBD1 (5 bases). The CDR3 is 12 amino acids. Germline assignment: CDR1 SGHAT and CDR2 FQNNGV. Trimming took off 4 bases at V and 4 bases at J, with 7 bases between the two ends. The CDR3 nucleotides are TGTGCCAGCAGCTGGGGCCCCACTGAAGCTTTCTTT. The encoded protein is CASSWGPTEAFF.

The CDR3 DNA follows: TGTGCCAGTAGCCCCGGGCGCCGAACTATTAACTATGGCTACACCTTC. This codes for CASSPGRRTINYGYTF. V is TRBV19 and J is TRBJ1-2, with D uncertain. CDR1 LNHDA and CDR2 SQIVND come from the germline V gene (reference sequence). The length of the CDR3 is 16 residues. Trimming pared 6 bases from V and 1 base from J, leaving 18 bases between.

The J gene is TRBJ2-3, the V gene TRBV28, with 8 bases that match TRBD2. This CDR3 region has 14 residues. Germline CDR1 is MDHEN and CDR2 is SYDVKM. J lost 9 bases, V lost 8 bases, and 13 bases had no gene match. CDR3 amino acids: CASHGVAGGYTQYF. The CDR3 DNA reads TGTGCCAGCCACGGGGTCGCGGGAGGCTACACGCAGTATTTT.

This sequence joins TRBV4-2 and TRBJ2-3; D gene unclear. Germline V gene sequence: CDR1 LGHNA, CDR2 YNFKEQ. V was shortened by 0 bases and J by 0 bases, with 10 bases between the two germline ends. The CDR3 contains 16 residues. The CDR3 protein is CASSQDRALSTDTQYF. As DNA, the CDR3 is TGTGCCAGCAGCCAAGATCGGGCACTGAGCACAGATACGCAGTATTTT.

This clone was picked up a small number of times. The chain employs TRBV9 and TRBJ1-4; TRBD1 is a possible D gene (5 bases). The CDR3 extends over 13 amino acids. Trimming removed 6 bases at V and 7 bases at J, with 13 bases between. Per germline, CDR1 SGDLS and CDR2 YYNGEE. CDR3 protein: CASTGRQGEKLFF. The CDR3 nucleotides read TGTGCCAGCACCGGGCGCCAGGGTGAAAAACTGTTTTTT.

The CDR3 spells CAWSGDNRGGTEAFF. The CDR3 DNA reads TGTGCCTGGAGTGGAGATAACAGGGGCGGGACTGAAGCTTTCTTT. The rearrangement links TRBV30 to TRBJ1-1, with 7 bases identical to TRBD1. The trim removed 1 base at V and 5 bases at J, leaving 10 bases unmatched. Germline CDR1 is GTSNPN and CDR2 is SVGIG (reference sequence). CDR3 size: 15 residues.

V is TRBV9 and J is TRBJ2-5; the D call may be TRBD1 or TRBD2 (6 bases each). CDR1 SGDLS and CDR2 YYNGEE come from the germline V gene. The germline V and J ends were trimmed by 0 bases and 3 bases, with 15 bases remaining between them. CDR3 size: 16 residues. The CDR3 region is CASSVAGAPGEETQYF. In nucleotides, the CDR3 is TGTGCCAGCAGCGTAGCGGGGGCTCCTGGGGAAGAGACCCAGTACTTC.

This chain joins TRBV7-3 and TRBJ1-4; no firm D call. Trimming removed 4 bases from V and 0 bases from J, with 12 bases in between. Germline V CDR1 and CDR2: SGHTA, FQGTGA. The CDR3 is made up of 16 amino acids. The CDR3 reads CASSSGPLATNEKLFF. Here the CDR3 DNA reads TGTGCCAGCAGCTCCGGACCACTAGCAACTAATGAAAAACTGTTTTTT.

The chain's CDR3 is CASSKENTEAFF. The DNA of the CDR3 is TGTGCCAGTAGTAAAGAGAACACTGAAGCTTTCTTT. This chain links TRBV19 with TRBJ1-1, with D hard to call. V lost 4 bases to trimming and J lost 1 base, with 4 bases between them. CDR3 length: 12 amino acids. From germline, CDR1 is LNHDA and CDR2 SQIVND (reference sequence). The full variable domain, in which reference TRBV19 and TRBJ1-1 provide the parts outside the CDR3, is DGGITQSPKYLFRKEGQNVTLSCEQNLNHDAMYWYRQDPGQGLRLIYYSQIVNDFQKGDIAEGYSVSREKKESFPLTVTSAQKNPTAFYLCASSKENTEAFFGQGTRLTVV.

V and J are TRBV13 and TRBJ2-1, with D unresolved. Germline V gives CDR1 PRHDT, CDR2 FYEKMQ (reference sequence). The CDR3 totals 10 residues. V dropped 8 bases and J dropped 1 base, with 0 bases sitting between them. CDR3 sequence (DNA): TGTGCCAGCTCCTACAATGAGCAGTTCTTC. It yields the protein CASSYNEQFF.

The chain joins TRBV13 to TRBJ1-1; D ambiguous. In germline, CDR1 is PRHDT, CDR2 FYEKMQ (reference sequence). This CDR3 is 13 amino acids long. The germline V and J ends were trimmed by 4 bases and 3 bases, with 9 bases remaining between them. CDR3 protein: CASSYPVDTEAFF. For the CDR3, the DNA is TGTGCCAGCAGCTACCCGGTCGACACTGAAGCTTTCTTT.

The chain has TRBV2 and TRBJ2-1, with 8 bases aligning to TRBD2. This CDR3 is 16 amino acids long. Looked up from germline, CDR1 is SNHLY and CDR2 is FYNNEI. Losses at the gene ends were 5 bases for V and 8 bases for J; bases not matched to a gene: 14. The CDR3 DNA reads as TGTGCCAGCAGTTTATCGGGACTAGATTCTGAGGATGAGCAGTTCTTC. Translation: CASSLSGLDSEDEQFF.

The genes are TRBV27 and TRBJ2-7; TRBD1 agrees at 7 bases. V gave up 6 bases and J gave up 4 bases; unmatched junction bases: 12. CDR1 is MNHEY, CDR2 SMNVEV, per germline (reference sequence). The CDR3 has 15 amino acids. The CDR3 DNA reads TGTGCCAGCAGCGCTCGACAGGGTTGGGCTTACGAGCAGTACTTC. As protein: CASSARQGWAYEQYF.

The J gene is TRBJ1-1, the V gene TRBV7-3, with unresolved D. Trimming left V 3 bases short and J 6 bases short, with 14 bases between. The V gene's germline CDR1 is SGHTA and CDR2 FQGTGA. The CDR3 covers 14 residues. The CDR3 DNA reads TGTGCCAGCAGCTTTCATTACGGGAGCCCTGAAGCTTTCTTT. Protein sequence: CASSFHYGSPEAFF.

The V and J genes are TRBV7-8 and TRBJ2-7; possibly TRBD1 or TRBD2 for D (5 bases each). V lost 5 bases and J 0 bases, leaving 11 bases between the germline ends. Germline lookup yields CDR1 SGHVS and CDR2 FQNEAQ. The CDR3 sequence is 14 residues long. The CDR3 sequence: CASSEGPSSYEQYF. CDR3 bases: TGTGCCAGCAGCGAGGGACCGAGCTCCTACGAGCAGTACTTC.

This chain joins TRBV4-1 and TRBJ1-1; D perhaps matches TRBD1 (6 bases). The CDR3 length is 14 residues. Germline loops: CDR1 MGHRA, CDR2 YSYEKL. V lost 3 bases, J lost 3 bases, and 11 bases lay in between. The DNA of the CDR3 is TGCGCCAGCAGCCAGGACAGAACCGACACTGAAGCTTTCTTT. This encodes CASSQDRTDTEAFF.

This chain connects TRBV6-5 to TRBJ2-2; 9 nucleotides agree with TRBD2. This CDR3 is 14 amino acids long. With 6 bases clipped from V and 7 bases from J, the junction kept 6 bases outside the gene matches. CDR1 and CDR2 (germline): MNHEY, SVGAGI. Here the CDR3 DNA reads TGTGCCAGCAGCTCCGGACTAGCGATCGGGGAGCTGTTTTTT. It codes for CASSSGLAIGELFF.

The chain uses TRBV7-8 and TRBJ2-7; D not certain. The ends were cut back, 2 bases at V and 2 bases at J, with 7 bases in the middle. The CDR3 extends over 13 amino acids. The germline gives CDR1 SGHVS, CDR2 FQNEAQ. Here the CDR3 DNA reads TGTGCCAGCAGCTTATCCGCAACCTACGAGCAGTACTTC. It encodes CASSLSATYEQYF.

This sequence joins TRBV29-1 and TRBJ2-2; no definite D call. Germline V gene lookup returns CDR1 SQVTM and CDR2 ANQGSEA. V lost 4 bases and J lost 5, with 8 bases in between. The CDR3 spans 12 residues. The CDR3 loop reads CSVVWATGELFF. CDR3 sequence (DNA): TGCAGCGTTGTTTGGGCTACCGGGGAGCTGTTTTTT.

The V call is TRBV7-8, the J call TRBJ2-2; D is undetermined. The CDR3 has 14 amino acids. Between the trimmed V and J ends, which lost 1 base and 2 bases, there was a span of 5 bases. The germline gives CDR1 SGHVS, CDR2 FQNEAQ. DNA for the CDR3: TGTGCCAGCAGCTTAGAGTTCAACACCGGGGAGCTGTTTTTT. This encodes CASSLEFNTGELFF. The whole variable domain, remainder taken from reference TRBV7-8 and TRBJ2-2, is GAGVSQSPRYKVAKRGQDVALRCDPISGHVSLFWYQQALGQGPEFLTYFQNEAQLDKSGLPSDRFFAERPEGSVSTLKIQRTQQEDSAVYLCASSLEFNTGELFFGEGSRLTVL.

The CDR3 protein is CASKSGRGLGEQYF. The CDR3 DNA follows: TGTGCCAGTAAAAGCGGGAGGGGTCTAGGGGAGCAGTACTTC. The chain uses TRBV6-5 and TRBJ2-7; 10 nucleotides align to TRBD2. The trim removed 9 bases at V and 7 bases at J, leaving 12 bases unmatched. This CDR3 spans 14 amino acids. Per germline, CDR1 MNHEY and CDR2 SVGAGI.

The chain carries TRBV7-9 and TRBJ1-1; TRBD1 matches at 7 bases. The length of the CDR3 is 15 residues. Germline V gene data show CDR1 as SEHNR and CDR2 as FQNEAQ (reference sequence). The V segment lost 2 bases and the J segment 1 base; nucleotides outside the gene matches: 4. CDR3 nucleotide sequence: TGTGCCAGCAGCTTAAGGGGGCAGCCGAACACTGAAGCTTTCTTT. It yields the protein CASSLRGQPNTEAFF.

The rearrangement uses TRBV27 and TRBJ1-3, with D maybe TRBD1 (6 bases). The CDR3 is 18 amino acids. The V gene lost 5 bases and the J gene lost 0 bases, with 20 bases spanning the gap. Germline V gene lookup returns CDR1 MNHEY and CDR2 SMNVEV (reference sequence). CDR3 coding DNA: TGTGCCAGCAGTCCCCGAGGGACTGGGGACATCTCTGGAAACACCATATATTTT. Translated, it gives CASSPRGTGDISGNTIYF.

The chain recombines TRBV15 with TRBJ1-3, with 11 bases lining up with TRBD1. J was trimmed by 7 bases and V by 5 bases; bases with no gene match: 10. Germline CDR1 and CDR2: LNHNV and YYDKDF (reference sequence). The CDR3 is 16 amino acids. The CDR3 region is CATSEGQGVLGNTIYF. The CDR3, as DNA: TGTGCCACCAGCGAGGGACAGGGGGTTCTAGGTAACACCATATATTTT.

The V and J genes are TRBV6-5 and TRBJ1-4; TRBD1 agrees at 9 bases. J lost 12 bases, V lost 4 bases, and 6 bases had no gene match. Per the germline V gene, CDR1 is MNHEY and CDR2 is SVGAGI. The CDR3 has 13 amino acids. The CDR3 sequence is CASSWARQGELFF. The CDR3 DNA sequence: TGTGCCAGCAGTTGGGCCCGACAGGGGGAACTGTTTTTT.

To note about this clone: Distinct nucleotide sequences in the sample also encode this CDR3. CDR3 nucleotide sequence: TGTGCCAGCAGTCTGACTAGCGGGACCTACAATGAGCAGTTCTTC. The encoded protein is CASSLTSGTYNEQFF. This chain connects TRBV27 to TRBJ2-1; 11 bases match TRBD2. The CDR3 is made up of 15 amino acids. Losses at the gene ends were 5 bases for V and 2 bases for J; bases not matched to a gene: 2. CDR1 MNHEY and CDR2 SMNVEV come from the germline V gene (reference sequence).